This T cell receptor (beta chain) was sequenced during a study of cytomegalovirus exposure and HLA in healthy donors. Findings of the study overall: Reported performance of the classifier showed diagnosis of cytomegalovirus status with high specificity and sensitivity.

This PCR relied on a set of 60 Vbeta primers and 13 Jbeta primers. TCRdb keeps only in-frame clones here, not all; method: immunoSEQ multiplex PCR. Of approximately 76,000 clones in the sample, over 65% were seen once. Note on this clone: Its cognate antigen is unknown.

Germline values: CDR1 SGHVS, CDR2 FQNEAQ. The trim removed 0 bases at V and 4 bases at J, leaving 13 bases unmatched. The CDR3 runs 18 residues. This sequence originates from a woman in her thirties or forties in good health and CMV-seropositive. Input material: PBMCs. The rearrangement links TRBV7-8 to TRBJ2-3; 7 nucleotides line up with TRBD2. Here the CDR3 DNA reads TGTGCCAGCAGCTTAGCGCCTTGGGAGGGAGAGGAGTCAGATACGCAGTATTTT. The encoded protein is CASSLAPWEGEESDTQYF.